The present entry profiles one TCR beta chain with its context. Its antigen remains unknown. CDR3 length equals 15 residues. V was trimmed by 0 bases and J by 2 bases, leaving 10 bases between them. Germline values: CDR1 MGHRA, CDR2 YSYEKL. The data originate from a study of T-cell memory formation after mild COVID-19. About the study: Largely, the TCR clusters proved donor specific.

Study-level findings and limits: CD4+ contracting clones were found mainly in CM and EM, and CD8+ ones in EMRA. There was no confirmation that second-wave clones peaking on day 37 were SARS-CoV-2 specific.

MiXCR, run by TCRdb on the 5' RACE reads, gives a single entry per CDR3 protein. The table shows approximately 400,000 distinct CDR3 sequences, with 24% occurring only once. This clonotype was sampled from an adult woman who had mild COVID-19 (a few samples of this study predate the infection). Cell type and time point are not known. The sequenced sample consisted of PBMCs or a T cell subset sorted from them (not recorded which). The rearrangement uses TRBV4-1 and TRBJ1-2, with no clear D. CDR3 loop: CASSQEGWRNYGYTF. CDR3 nucleotide sequence: TGCGCCAGCAGCCAAGAGGGGTGGCGGAACTATGGCTACACCTTC.